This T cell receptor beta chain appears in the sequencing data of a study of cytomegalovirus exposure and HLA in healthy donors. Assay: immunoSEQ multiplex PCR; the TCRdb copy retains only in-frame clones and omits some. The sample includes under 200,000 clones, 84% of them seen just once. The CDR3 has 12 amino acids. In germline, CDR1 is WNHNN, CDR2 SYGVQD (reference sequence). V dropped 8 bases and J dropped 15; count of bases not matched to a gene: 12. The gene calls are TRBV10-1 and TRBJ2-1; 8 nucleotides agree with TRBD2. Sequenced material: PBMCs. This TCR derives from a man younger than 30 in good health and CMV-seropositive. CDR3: CASSTSGFTRFF. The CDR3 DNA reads TGCGCCAGCTCTACTAGCGGATTTACGAGGTTCTTC.